The 5 T cell receptor beta chains in this list originate from one sample, sequenced in a study of cytomegalovirus exposure and HLA in healthy donors. This PCR relied on a set of 60 Vbeta primers and 13 Jbeta primers. The table came from immunoSEQ multiplex PCR; TCRdb's copy has only in-frame clones and leaves some out. The data hold around 140,000 clones, with roughly 88% observed a single time. The specimen was PBMCs. The receptors derive from a middle-aged woman in good health and CMV-seronegative.

In the case of this clone: Different DNA sequences within this sample yield the same CDR3. This sequence joins TRBV6-4 and TRBJ2-1; D gene unclear. CDR1 is MRHNA and CDR2 is SNTAGT in the germline V gene. This CDR3 has 13 residues. The V end lost 5 bases, the J end lost 0 bases, and 5 bases lay between the germline ends. The CDR3 DNA follows: TGTGCCAGCAGTTCGGGCTCCTACAATGAGCAGTTCTTC. This encodes CASSSGSYNEQFF.

The chain uses TRBV28 and TRBJ1-5, with 8 bases that match TRBD1. Germline V lookup: CDR1 MDHEN, CDR2 SYDVKM. The V segment lost 6 bases and the J segment 3 bases; nucleotides outside the gene matches: 10. The length of the CDR3 is 16 residues. CDR3 protein: CASSSGQGLLNQPQHF. CDR3 sequence (DNA): TGTGCCAGCAGCAGCGGACAGGGCCTCCTCAATCAGCCCCAGCATTTT.

In DNA, the CDR3 is TGTGCCAGCAGCTTGGAGGGACTCTCCTACGAGCAGTACTTC. It codes for CASSLEGLSYEQYF. This rearrangement joins TRBV5-6 to TRBJ2-7; D perhaps matches TRBD2 (6 bases). Trimming pared 0 bases from V and 0 bases from J, leaving 7 bases between. CDR1 is SGHDT and CDR2 is YYEEEE in the germline V gene. The CDR3 loop spans 14 amino acids.

The chain couples TRBV11-2 to TRBJ2-1, with D perhaps matching TRBD2 (5 bases). The CDR3 is 16 residues long. Deletions cut 1 base from V and 8 bases from J, with 18 bases between. The V gene's germline CDR1 is SGHAT and CDR2 FQNNGV. CDR3 nucleotides: TGTGCCAGCAGCTTAGCAGGTGGGAGCGTCGGGTATGAGCAGTTCTTC. Amino acid sequence: CASSLAGGSVGYEQFF.

The chain carries TRBV6-5 and TRBJ2-7; perhaps TRBD2 as D (5 bases). CDR1 and CDR2 (germline): MNHEY, SVGAGI. The CDR3 has 11 residues. Trimming pared 8 bases from V and 3 bases from J, leaving 8 bases between. CDR3 region: CASLGVYEQYF. CDR3 sequence (DNA): TGTGCCAGCTTGGGAGTCTACGAGCAGTACTTC.